These 26 T cell receptor beta chains were all obtained from the same sample, sequenced in a study of blood T cell repertoires in COVID-19. Measured with immunoSEQ multiplex PCR; TCRdb has only the in-frame clones, and not every one. The sample holds 120,000 to 150,000 clones, 87% seen once. Sequencing input: peripheral blood. Receptor source: a woman aged 45-59 years with acute or convalescent COVID-19.

This chain uses TRBV5-5 with TRBJ1-4; 8 bases line up with TRBD1. This CDR3 spans 17 amino acids. The V segment lost 4 bases and the J segment 0 bases; nucleotides outside the gene matches: 8. The germline gives CDR1 SGHKS, CDR2 YYEKEE (reference sequence). CDR3 sequence: CASSATGGSATNEKLFF. The CDR3 nucleotides are TGTGCCAGCAGCGCAACAGGGGGTTCAGCAACTAATGAAAAACTGTTTTTT.

CDR3 nucleotides: TGCGCCAGCAGCTTGGAGCGGGAGATCTACAATGAGCAGTTCTTC. It is translated as CASSLEREIYNEQFF. J is TRBJ2-1 and V is TRBV5-1; 8 bases align to TRBD2. V trimming: 0 bases; J trimming: 3 bases; junction bases outside the gene matches: 2. The CDR3 runs to 15 residues. Germline assignment: CDR1 SGHRS and CDR2 YFSETQ. Full variable domain (missing parts from reference TRBV5-1 and TRBJ2-1): KAGVTQTPRYLIKTRGQQVTLSCSPISGHRSVSWYQQTPGQGLQFLFEYFSETQRNKGNFPGRFSGRQFSNSRSEMNVSTLELGDSALYLCASSLEREIYNEQFFGPGTRLTVL.

This chain links TRBV24-1 with TRBJ1-2; D not resolved. The V and J ends lost 0 bases and 4 bases respectively, with 8 bases between them. The CDR3 is 14 amino acids. Germline V gives CDR1 KGHDR, CDR2 SFDVKD. The CDR3 nucleotides are TGTGCCACCAGTGATTTGCCAGAGGGCTATGGCTACACCTTC. Translated, it gives CATSDLPEGYGYTF.

CDR3 sequence (DNA): TGTGCCAGCAGCGTAGGGGGGGGGCGAGGAGATCAGCCCCAGCATTTT. As protein: CASSVGGGRGDQPQHF. This chain joins TRBV9 and TRBJ1-5, with D possibly matching TRBD1 (6 bases). CDR3 size: 16 residues. The germline gives CDR1 SGDLS, CDR2 YYNGEE. Trimming left V 0 bases short and J 5 bases short, with 15 bases between.

The chain has TRBV9 and TRBJ1-3, with a possible D match to TRBD1 (5 bases). This CDR3 region has 15 residues. Germline CDR1 reads SGDLS; CDR2 reads YYNGEE. Between the trimmed V and J ends, which lost 1 base and 7 bases, there was a span of 15 bases. Written as DNA, the CDR3 is TGTGCCAGCAGCGTAATTCCCACTCAGGGTAACACCATATATTTT. It codes for CASSVIPTQGNTIYF.

The chain joins TRBV6-5 to TRBJ1-6, with D hard to call. Trimming stripped 0 bases from V and 1 base from J, with 7 bases between. The V gene's germline CDR1 is MNHEY and CDR2 SVGAGI. CDR3 length: 16 residues. CDR3 protein: CASSYSQRSYNSPLHF. The CDR3 DNA reads TGTGCCAGCAGTTACTCGCAGAGGTCCTATAATTCACCCCTCCACTTT.

The chain links TRBV3-1 (or the pseudogene TRBV3-2) to TRBJ1-2, with a weak D call TRBD1 (6 bases). The CDR3 runs to 16 residues. The germline V gene has CDR1 LGHDT and CDR2 YNNKEL (reference sequence). Trimming removed 1 base from V and 8 bases from J, with 20 bases in between. The chain's CDR3 is CASSQVLVRTGRGYTF. The CDR3 DNA is TGTGCCAGCAGCCAAGTATTAGTGAGAACAGGGCGAGGCTACACCTTC.

This clone was seen a handful of times. This chain uses TRBV6-2 or TRBV6-3 with TRBJ2-5; TRBD1 matches 10 bases. Germline loops: CDR1 MNHEY, CDR2 SVGEGT. The junction had 3 bases not matched to a gene; V was cut back by 6 bases and J by 5 bases. This CDR3 has 13 residues. CDR3 region: CASSGTGDETQYF. CDR3 nucleotide sequence: TGTGCCAGCAGCGGGACAGGGGACGAGACCCAGTACTTC.

The genes are TRBV12-2 and TRBJ1-4; the table's D gene call, TRBD1, was not cross checked with the DNA. TRBV12-2 is termed a pseudogene. This CDR3 region has 16 residues. CDR3 in amino acids: CASRLVTGQGNEKLFF. For the CDR3, the DNA is TGTGCAAGTCGCTTAGTGACGGGACAGGGGAACGAAAAACTGTTTTTT.

Here the CDR3 reads CASSFSGESYEQYF. The CDR3 nucleotides read TGTGCCAGCAGCTTTAGCGGGGAAAGCTACGAGCAGTACTTC. The rearrangement links TRBV5-4 to TRBJ2-7, with 8 bases lining up with TRBD2. The junction had 4 bases not matched to a gene; V was cut back by 2 bases and J by 3 bases. CDR3 size: 14 residues. Germline V gene lookup returns CDR1 SGHNT and CDR2 YYREEE (reference sequence).

The chain carries TRBV24-1 and TRBJ2-2; a weak D match, TRBD2 (5 bases). The V end was cut by 4 bases, the J end by 7 bases, with 9 bases between. Per the germline V gene, CDR1 is KGHDR and CDR2 is SFDVKD. This CDR3 comprises 13 residues. CDR3 in DNA: TGTGCCACCAGTGAACGGGGTGGCGGGGAGCTGTTTTTT. Translation: CATSERGGGELFF.

The chain has TRBV5-4 and TRBJ2-7, with 10 bases matching TRBD2. V dropped 4 bases and J dropped 4; count of bases not matched to a gene: 5. Germline CDR1 is SGHNT and CDR2 is YYREEE (reference sequence). The CDR3 extends over 14 amino acids. The CDR3 bases are TGTGCCAGCAGCATTGCTAGCGGGAGTTACGAGCAGTACTTC. Translating it yields CASSIASGSYEQYF.

The chain employs TRBV30 and TRBJ1-1; TRBD1 might be the D (6 bases). From germline, CDR1 is GTSNPN and CDR2 SVGIG (reference sequence). V was clipped by 7 bases and J by 2 bases, with 11 bases between them. The CDR3 extends over 12 amino acids. The CDR3 here is CALGRGNTEAFF. CDR3 DNA: TGTGCCTTGGGCAGGGGAAACACTGAAGCTTTCTTT.

V and J are TRBV7-3 and TRBJ2-1; no definite D call. Germline V lookup: CDR1 SGHTA, CDR2 FQGTGA. The V end lost 2 bases, the J end lost 1 base, and 12 bases lay between the germline ends. The CDR3 is 16 amino acids. The CDR3 DNA sequence: TGTGCCAGCAGCTTATCCCCTGGCGGTTCCTACAATGAGCAGTTCTTC. It yields the protein CASSLSPGGSYNEQFF.

This clone appeared once. This rearrangement joins TRBV13 to TRBJ1-2, with a weak D call TRBD1 (6 bases). The CDR3 loop spans 15 amino acids. The V gene lost 0 bases and the J gene lost 4 bases, with 12 bases spanning the gap. The germline gives CDR1 PRHDT, CDR2 FYEKMQ (reference sequence). CDR3 sequence: CASSLGRGGSYGYTF. The CDR3 bases are TGTGCCAGCAGCTTAGGCCGAGGGGGTAGCTATGGCTACACCTTC.

The rearrangement uses TRBV19 and TRBJ2-3; TRBD2 aligns across 12 bases. The CDR3 covers 17 residues. V was clipped by 3 bases and J by 3 bases; unmatched bases: 7. Per the germline V gene, CDR1 is LNHDA and CDR2 is SQIVND (reference sequence). The CDR3 region has the DNA TGTGCCAGTAGTATCGGTACCCTAGCGGGAGGGACAGATACGCAGTATTTT. This gives the protein CASSIGTLAGGTDTQYF.

V is TRBV18 and J is TRBJ1-6; D call uncertain. Germline V gene data show CDR1 as KGHSH and CDR2 as LQKENI. The CDR3 sequence is 14 residues long. V was clipped by 0 bases and J by 10 bases, with 10 bases between them. DNA for the CDR3: TGTGCCAGCTCACCACCAGCCGCGAGATCACCCCTCCACTTT. It is translated as CASSPPAARSPLHF.

This sequence joins TRBV7-2 and TRBJ2-3; TRBD1 aligns across 8 bases. CDR3 length: 14 amino acids. CDR1 and CDR2 (germline): SGHTA, FQGNSA. V shed 8 bases and J 4 bases; nucleotides not matched to a gene: 8. The CDR3 loop reads CASRPGGLSDTQYF. The CDR3 bases are TGTGCCAGCCGCCCAGGGGGCTTATCAGATACGCAGTATTTT. The variable domain in full, completed from reference TRBV7-2 and TRBJ2-3, reads GAGVSQSPSNKVTEKGKDVELRCDPISGHTALYWYRQSLGQGLEFLIYFQGNSAPDKSGLPSDRFSAERTGGSVSTLTIQRTQQEDSAVYLCASRPGGLSDTQYFGPGTRLTVL.

The chain recombines TRBV7-3 with TRBJ2-1; TRBD2 matches 15 bases. Germline V gene lookup returns CDR1 SGHTA and CDR2 FQGTGA. This CDR3 region has 17 residues. Trimming at V came to 2 bases and at J to 8 bases, leaving 7 bases not matched to a gene. CDR3 region: CASSLAGTSGGWHEQFF. CDR3 DNA: TGTGCCAGCAGCTTAGCCGGGACTAGCGGGGGGTGGCATGAGCAGTTCTTC.

The count of this clone is one. This chain links TRBV19 with TRBJ2-7, with 8 bases fitting TRBD1. The CDR3 sequence is 15 residues long. The V gene end was trimmed by 3 bases and the J gene end by 5 bases; junction bases not matched to a gene: 9. Looked up from germline, CDR1 is LNHDA and CDR2 is SQIVND (reference sequence). CDR3 bases: TGTGCCAGTAGTATTCAGGGTCAGGGGGCGAACGAGCAGTACTTC. This translates into CASSIQGQGANEQYF.

The chain joins TRBV10-2 to TRBJ2-1, with 9 bases lining up with TRBD1. The CDR3 spans 14 residues. Germline V gene lookup returns CDR1 WSHSY and CDR2 SAAADI. The J segment lost 6 bases and the V segment lost 3 bases, leaving 3 bases of the junction unmatched. The CDR3 bases are TGCGCCAGCAGTGATTGGACAGGGGCCAATGAGCAGTTCTTC. It is translated as CASSDWTGANEQFF.

This clone was seen just once. This chain uses TRBV3-1 (or the pseudogene TRBV3-2) with TRBJ1-4, with 8 bases identical to TRBD1. With V trimmed by 4 bases and J by 5 bases, 6 bases remained unmatched. The CDR3 consists of 15 residues. The germline V gene has CDR1 LGHDT and CDR2 YNNKEL (reference sequence). This CDR3 is CASSPRDRGNEKLFF. CDR3 bases: TGTGCCAGCAGCCCTCGTGACAGGGGCAATGAAAAACTGTTTTTT.

This clone was seen just once. This chain joins TRBV20-1 and TRBJ2-7, with D unresolved. Germline V lookup: CDR1 DFQATT, CDR2 SNEGSKA (reference sequence). The CDR3 is 11 amino acids. V was shortened by 3 bases and J by 7 bases, with 10 bases between the two germline ends. CDR3 in amino acids: CSASEALEQYF. The CDR3 region has the DNA TGCAGTGCTAGCGAGGCTCTAGAGCAGTACTTC.

This clone was counted a few times. The chain uses TRBV6-2 or TRBV6-3 and TRBJ2-7; TRBD1 agrees at 8 bases. The CDR3 sequence is 14 residues long. V trimming: 2 bases; J trimming: 5 bases; junction bases outside the gene matches: 5. The V gene's germline CDR1 is MNHEY and CDR2 SVGEGT. CDR3 in DNA: TGTGCCAGCAGTTACGGACAGGGTCAACACGAGCAGTACTTC. It is translated as CASSYGQGQHEQYF.

The chain couples TRBV18 to TRBJ2-3, with 8 bases matching TRBD1. The length of the CDR3 is 15 residues. Per germline, CDR1 KGHSH and CDR2 LQKENI. The V gene end was trimmed by 3 bases and the J gene end by 3 bases; junction bases not matched to a gene: 5. The CDR3 region has the DNA TGTGCCAGCTCACCGAGACAGGGGAGGACAGATACGCAGTATTTT. This sequence encodes CASSPRQGRTDTQYF.

V and J are TRBV5-1 and TRBJ2-3; possible D gene TRBD1, 5 bases. The V end was cut by 1 base, the J end by 1 base, with 13 bases between. This CDR3 is built from 16 residues. The V gene's germline CDR1 is SGHRS and CDR2 YFSETQ. The CDR3 loop reads CASSLLSQGGTDTQYF. The CDR3, as DNA: TGCGCCAGCAGCTTGCTGTCTCAGGGCGGCACAGATACGCAGTATTTT.